This T cell receptor beta chain was observed in a study of OX40 agonist ivuxolimab in advanced cancers. About the research overall: The study enrolled dose-escalation patients with hepatocellular carcinoma, melanoma, renal cell or head and neck cancer. A male proportion of just over 80% was recorded, with mean age approximately 56 years and range roughly 20 to 85.

Study-wide results and caveats: Some nonresponders also had low normalized T-cell clonal expansion.

Produced via immunoSEQ multiplex PCR; TCRdb's table is partial and in-frame only. The repertoire holds around 15,000 clones, with roughly 81% as singletons. Points on this clone: Antigen: not known. Other DNA sequences of this sample code for an identical CDR3.

With V trimmed by 5 bases and J by 11 bases, 9 bases remained unmatched. Germline CDR1 reads SGHRS; CDR2 reads YFSETQ. CDR3 length: 12 residues. This TCR was sampled from an adult with an advanced solid tumor such as melanoma, head and neck, liver or kidney cancer. The sequences come from CD4+ or CD8+ T cells sorted from blood, collected in a trial of the OX40 agonist ivuxolimab. The chain couples TRBV5-1 to TRBJ1-1; 7 bases are shared with TRBD1. The CDR3 protein is CASRRDSVSAFF. The CDR3 DNA follows: TGCGCCAGCAGACGGGACAGCGTTTCTGCTTTCTTT.